Below, one T cell receptor (beta chain) is given with its context. As yet, its antigen is unknown. The data were obtained in a study of cytomegalovirus exposure and HLA in healthy donors. Overall study findings and caveats: In a later analysis, TCR beta V- and J-gene trimming showed a link to a missense DCLRE1C variant. Sequencing likely caused a cluster of highly shared sequence variants.

The CDR3 length is 16 residues. Trimming removed 4 bases from V and 2 bases from J, with 18 bases in between. Germline lookup yields CDR1 SGHRS and CDR2 YFSETQ. 60 Vbeta and 13 Jbeta primers were used in PCR. Method: immunoSEQ multiplex PCR; TCRdb's copy keeps in-frame clones and lacks some. Seen here are roughly 130,000 clones, 83% observed once, and the top ten hold over 0.95%. The specimen sequenced was PBMCs. The chain combines TRBV5-1 with TRBJ1-1; D perhaps matches TRBD1 (5 bases). This TCR came from a girl under 10 years old in good health and CMV-seronegative. CDR3 in DNA: TGCGCCAGCAGCAGTGACCCGGCGACAGTTAACACTGAAGCTTTCTTT. Translation: CASSSDPATVNTEAFF.